The T cell receptor beta chain under discussion was sequenced for a study of shared clonotypes between healthy human individuals. Overall study results and limits: Incompleteness in sorted-subset sequencing, despite large depth, was shown by rarefaction.

Trimming removed 8 bases at V and 0 bases at J, with 15 bases between. Germline V gives CDR1 SGHRS, CDR2 YFSETQ. This CDR3 is 14 amino acids long. Every immunoSEQ plate was one replicate of a subset's evenly spread DNA. Sequencing used immunoSEQ multiplex PCR; TCRdb keeps in-frame clones, though not all of them. Among some 680,000 clones, 55% to 85% were seen once, and the ten largest hold 1.5% to 2%. For this clone: The antigen remains undetermined.

The chain is built from TRBV5-1 and TRBJ2-7; D not resolved. Sequenced sample: memory CD4+ T cells sorted from blood. Subset defined: CD45RA-negative fraction. The TCR was taken from a woman aged 25 to 39 in good health. In DNA, the CDR3 is TGCGCCAGTATGCTGGGCAGCAGCTCCTACGAGCAGTACTTC. Protein product: CASMLGSSSYEQYF.